This T cell receptor (beta chain) was sequenced in a study of CD8 T cells in ankylosing spondylitis. Turning to this clonotype: What it binds is not known.

Study-wide results and limits: The study looked at matched synovial fluid samples from ankylosing spondylitis patients. Disease-linked clones were reported to be significantly enriched there.

TCRdb re-analysed the 5' RACE reads in MiXCR, keeping a single row per CDR3 protein. In the table there are 240,000 or so distinct CDR3 sequences, approximately 11% of which are singletons. The CDR3 is made up of 14 amino acids. Per germline, CDR1 LGHDT and CDR2 YNNKEL (reference sequence). V lost 6 bases and J 0 bases, leaving 9 bases between the germline ends. The chain is built from TRBV3-1 and TRBJ2-1, with D perhaps TRBD1 or TRBD2 (6 bases each). Sequencing used blood, either unsorted or a sorted T cell fraction (not recorded which). The source is a male donor with ankylosing spondylitis or in good health (not recorded which). CDR3 residues: CASRGGSSYNEQFF. The CDR3 DNA reads TGTGCCAGCAGAGGGGGGAGCTCCTACAATGAGCAGTTCTTC.